A selection of T cell receptor beta chains follows, all from one sample in a study of long-term antiretroviral therapy in people with HIV. Repertoires were generated with immunoSEQ multiplex PCR, while TCRdb's copy carries only in-frame clones and drops some. The sample yields about 43,000 clones, about nine tenths seen once. The input for sequencing was unsorted PBMCs, taken 0.1 years before starting antiretroviral therapy. These receptors were taken from a woman aged 45-65 years with HIV. CDR3s include the opening cysteine and the closing phenylalanine or tryptophan.

J: TRBJ2-1
V: TRBV7-9
CDR3: CASSLGQYNEQFF

J: TRBJ2-1
V: TRBV5-4
CDR3: CASSLVGGEQFF

J: TRBJ2-2
V: TRBV29-1
CDR3: CSGGLGGELFF

J: TRBJ2-7
V: TRBV27
CDR3: CASSTGGPSGGAFLYEQYF

J: TRBJ2-6
V: TRBV5-1
CDR3: CASSFHTGEAGANVLTF

J: TRBJ1-2
V: TRBV27
CDR3: CASSSRDLLSYSYTF

J: TRBJ2-7
V: TRBV2
CDR3: CASSVRASYEQYF

J: TRBJ1-2
V: TRBV6-6
CDR3: CASEDLGGGRGYTF

J: TRBJ1-2
V: TRBV7-9
CDR3: CASSLGDGPRGYTF

J: TRBJ2-7
V: TRBV5-8
CDR3: CASSYGVYEQYF

J: TRBJ1-5
V: TRBV30
CDR3: CAWSTNRGLGSAISNQPQHF

J: TRBJ2-3
V: TRBV2
CDR3: CASSEAGLAGTSTDTQYF